The T cell receptor beta chain described here comes from a study of T-cell memory formation after mild COVID-19. Findings and limits, study-wide: CD4+ contracting clones were found mainly in CM and EM, and CD8+ ones in EMRA. The study detected some responding clones in pre-infection memory, suggesting cross-reactive memory joined.

Turning to this clonotype: No antigen is known for it.

UMIs and sample barcodes were carried by the TCR alpha and TCR beta cDNA libraries that 5'RACE produced using constant-segment primers. TCRdb processed the 5' RACE reads anew with MiXCR; each CDR3 protein has one entry. Among approximately 300,000 distinct CDR3 sequences listed, roughly 21% were seen once. The germline CDR1 and CDR2 sequences are MNHEY and SVGAGI. This CDR3 region has 16 residues. V was trimmed by 2 bases and J by 4 bases, leaving 17 bases between them. J is TRBJ2-5 and V is TRBV6-5, with no clear D. The sequenced material came from PBMCs or a T cell subset sorted from them (not recorded which). This receptor was obtained from a man aged 18 to 30 who had mild COVID-19 (a few samples of this study predate the infection). Cell type and time point are not known. CDR3 nucleotide sequence: TGTGCCAGCAGTTACGCGGTAGGCAGCCGTCCAGAGACCCAGTACTTC. Translated, it gives CASSYAVGSRPETQYF.